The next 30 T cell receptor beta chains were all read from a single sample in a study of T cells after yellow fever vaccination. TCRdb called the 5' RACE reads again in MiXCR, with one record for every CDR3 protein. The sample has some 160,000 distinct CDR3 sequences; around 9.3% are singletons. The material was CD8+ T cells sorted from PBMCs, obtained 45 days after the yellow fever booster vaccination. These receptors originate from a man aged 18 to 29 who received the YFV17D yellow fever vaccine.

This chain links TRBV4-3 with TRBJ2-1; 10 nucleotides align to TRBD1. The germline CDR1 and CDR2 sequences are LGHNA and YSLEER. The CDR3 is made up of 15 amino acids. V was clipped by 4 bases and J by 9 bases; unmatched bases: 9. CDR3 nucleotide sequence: TGCGCCAGCAGCCCTGGGACAGGGGTATCTGGTGAGCAGTTCTTC. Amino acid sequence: CASSPGTGVSGEQFF.

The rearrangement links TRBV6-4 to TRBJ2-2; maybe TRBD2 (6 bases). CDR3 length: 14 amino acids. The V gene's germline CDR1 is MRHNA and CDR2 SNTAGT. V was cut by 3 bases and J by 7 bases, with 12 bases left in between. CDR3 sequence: CASSEKGGGGELFF. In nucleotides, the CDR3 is TGTGCCAGCAGTGAGAAGGGAGGTGGCGGGGAGCTGTTTTTT.

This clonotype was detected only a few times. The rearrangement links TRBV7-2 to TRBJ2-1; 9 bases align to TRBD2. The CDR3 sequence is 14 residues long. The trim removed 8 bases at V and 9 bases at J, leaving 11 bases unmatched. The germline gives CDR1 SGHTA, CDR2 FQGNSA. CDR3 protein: CASAARLAVLEQFF. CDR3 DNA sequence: TGTGCCAGCGCGGCACGACTAGCGGTCCTTGAGCAGTTCTTC.

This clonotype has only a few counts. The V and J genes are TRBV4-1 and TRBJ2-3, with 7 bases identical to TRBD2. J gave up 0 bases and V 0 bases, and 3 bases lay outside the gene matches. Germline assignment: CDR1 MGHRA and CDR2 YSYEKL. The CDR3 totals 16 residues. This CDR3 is CASSQEGGFSTDTQYF. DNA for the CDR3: TGCGCCAGCAGCCAAGAGGGAGGGTTTAGCACAGATACGCAGTATTTT.

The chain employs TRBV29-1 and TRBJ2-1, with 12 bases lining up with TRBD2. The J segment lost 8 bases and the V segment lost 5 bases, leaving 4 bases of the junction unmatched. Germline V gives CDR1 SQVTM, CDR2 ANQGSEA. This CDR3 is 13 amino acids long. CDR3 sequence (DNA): TGCAGCGTTCTGACTAGCGGGGGCCATGAGCAGTTCTTC. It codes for CSVLTSGGHEQFF.

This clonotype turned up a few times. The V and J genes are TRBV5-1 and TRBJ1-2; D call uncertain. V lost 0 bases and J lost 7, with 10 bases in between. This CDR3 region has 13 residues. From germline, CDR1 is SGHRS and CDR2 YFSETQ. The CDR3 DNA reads TGCGCCAGCAGCTTGGCCGAGCAGGCTGGCTACACCTTC. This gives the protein CASSLAEQAGYTF.

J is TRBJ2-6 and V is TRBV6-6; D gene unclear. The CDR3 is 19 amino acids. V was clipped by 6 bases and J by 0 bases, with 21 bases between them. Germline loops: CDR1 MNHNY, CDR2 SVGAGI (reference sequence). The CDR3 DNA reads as TGTGCCAGCAGCTCCCCGACGGAATTGCTCGGCTCTGGGGCCAACGTCCTGACTTTC. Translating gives CASSSPTELLGSGANVLTF.

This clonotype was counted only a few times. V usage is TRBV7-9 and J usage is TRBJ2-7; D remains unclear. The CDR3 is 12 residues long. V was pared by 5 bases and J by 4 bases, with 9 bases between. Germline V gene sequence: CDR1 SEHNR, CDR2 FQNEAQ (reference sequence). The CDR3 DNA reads TGTGCCAGCAGCCGCAGTCTGTACGAGCAGTACTTC. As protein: CASSRSLYEQYF.

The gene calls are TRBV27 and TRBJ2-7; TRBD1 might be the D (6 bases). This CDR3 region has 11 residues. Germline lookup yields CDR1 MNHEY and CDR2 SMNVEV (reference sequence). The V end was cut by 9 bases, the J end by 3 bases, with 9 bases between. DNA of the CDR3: TGTGCCAGTAAACAGGGCTACGAGCAGTACTTC. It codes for CASKQGYEQYF.

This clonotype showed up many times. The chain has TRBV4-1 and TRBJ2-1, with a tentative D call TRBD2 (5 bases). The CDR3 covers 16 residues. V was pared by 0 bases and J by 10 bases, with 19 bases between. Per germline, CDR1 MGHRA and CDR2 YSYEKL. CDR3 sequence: CASSQEESGPQLEQFF. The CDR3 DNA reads TGCGCCAGCAGCCAAGAGGAAAGCGGACCCCAATTGGAGCAGTTCTTC.

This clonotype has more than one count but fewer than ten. The CDR3 DNA reads TGTGCCAGCAGTGAGGACTCCTTGGTCCTCCACTTT. This translates into CASSEDSLVLHF. The chain couples TRBV6-5 to TRBJ1-6; D gene unclear. The CDR3 sequence is 12 residues long. Trimming removed 5 bases at V and 15 bases at J, with 14 bases between. CDR1 MNHEY and CDR2 SVGAGI come from the germline V gene.

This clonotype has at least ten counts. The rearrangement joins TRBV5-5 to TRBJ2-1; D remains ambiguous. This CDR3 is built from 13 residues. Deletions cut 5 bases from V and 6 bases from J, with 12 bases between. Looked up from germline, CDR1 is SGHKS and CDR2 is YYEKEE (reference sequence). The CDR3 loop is CASRAGPVNEQFF. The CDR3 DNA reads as TGTGCCAGCAGGGCCGGACCCGTCAATGAGCAGTTCTTC.

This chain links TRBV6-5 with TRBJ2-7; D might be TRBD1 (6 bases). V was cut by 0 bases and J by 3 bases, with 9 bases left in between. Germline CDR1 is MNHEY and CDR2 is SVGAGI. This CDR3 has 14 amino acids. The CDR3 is CASSYSSTGYEQYV. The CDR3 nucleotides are TGTGCCAGCAGTTACTCGTCGACAGGCTACGAGCAGTACGTC.

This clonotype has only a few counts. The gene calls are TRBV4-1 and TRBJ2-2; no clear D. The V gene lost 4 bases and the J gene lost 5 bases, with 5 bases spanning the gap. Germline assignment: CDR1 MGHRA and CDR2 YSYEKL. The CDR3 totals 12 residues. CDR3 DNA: TGCGCCAGCAGCCGACCAACCGGGGAGCTGTTTTTT. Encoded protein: CASSRPTGELFF.

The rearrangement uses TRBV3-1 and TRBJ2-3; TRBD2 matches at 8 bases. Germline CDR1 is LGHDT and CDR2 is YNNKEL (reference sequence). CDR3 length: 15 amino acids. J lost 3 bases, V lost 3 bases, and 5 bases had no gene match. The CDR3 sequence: CASSQSGGRTDTQYF. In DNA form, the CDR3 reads TGTGCCAGCAGCCAGAGCGGGGGAAGAACAGATACGCAGTATTTT.

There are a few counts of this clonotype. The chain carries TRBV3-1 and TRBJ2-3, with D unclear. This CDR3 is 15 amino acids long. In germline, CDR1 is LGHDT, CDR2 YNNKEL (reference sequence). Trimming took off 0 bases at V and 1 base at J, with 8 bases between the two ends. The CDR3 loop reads CASSQDLPGTDTQYF. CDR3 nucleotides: TGTGCCAGCAGCCAAGATCTCCCGGGCACAGATACGCAGTATTTT.

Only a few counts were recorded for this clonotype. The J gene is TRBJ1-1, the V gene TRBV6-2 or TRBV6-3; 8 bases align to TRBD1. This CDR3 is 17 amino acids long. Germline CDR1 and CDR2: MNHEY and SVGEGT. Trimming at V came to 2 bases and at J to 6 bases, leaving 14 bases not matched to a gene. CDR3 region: CASSYTPKTGVEPEAFF. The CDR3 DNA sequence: TGTGCCAGCAGTTACACCCCTAAGACAGGGGTTGAGCCTGAAGCTTTCTTT.

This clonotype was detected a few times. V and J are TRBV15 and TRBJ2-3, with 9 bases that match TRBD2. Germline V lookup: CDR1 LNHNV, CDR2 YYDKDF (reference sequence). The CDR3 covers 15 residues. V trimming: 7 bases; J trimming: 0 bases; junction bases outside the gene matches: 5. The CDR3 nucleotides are TGTGCCACCAAACAGCGGGGGGTAAGCACAGATACGCAGTATTTT. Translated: CATKQRGVSTDTQYF. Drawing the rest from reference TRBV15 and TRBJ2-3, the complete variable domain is DAMVIQNPRYQVTQFGKPVTLSCSQTLNHNVMYWYQQKSSQAPKLLFHYYDKDFNNEADTPDNFQSRRPNTSFCFLDIRSPGLGDTAMYLCATKQRGVSTDTQYFGPGTRLTVL.

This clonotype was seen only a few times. The CDR3 spells CASSGTSGSYEQYF. The DNA for the CDR3 is TGTGCCAGCAGTGGGACTAGCGGTTCCTACGAGCAGTACTTC. The genes are TRBV7-9 and TRBJ2-7, with 11 bases that match TRBD2. Germline trimming cut 6 bases from V and 1 base from J; bases unmatched to any gene: 2. The CDR3 runs to 14 residues. CDR1 and CDR2 (germline): SEHNR, FQNEAQ (reference sequence).

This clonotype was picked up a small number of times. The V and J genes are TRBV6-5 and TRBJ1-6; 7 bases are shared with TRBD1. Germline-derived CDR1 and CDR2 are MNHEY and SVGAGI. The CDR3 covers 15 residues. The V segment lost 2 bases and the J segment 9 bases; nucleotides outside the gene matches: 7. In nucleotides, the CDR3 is TGTGCCAGCAGTTACGGAACAGGGGAGGTTTCACCCCTCCACTTT. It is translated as CASSYGTGEVSPLHF.

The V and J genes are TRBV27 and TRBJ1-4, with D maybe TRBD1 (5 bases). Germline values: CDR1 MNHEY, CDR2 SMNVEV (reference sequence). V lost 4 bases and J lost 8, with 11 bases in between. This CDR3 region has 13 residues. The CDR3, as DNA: TGTGCCAGCAGTTCAGGGACGTACGAAAAACTGTTTTTT. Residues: CASSSGTYEKLFF.

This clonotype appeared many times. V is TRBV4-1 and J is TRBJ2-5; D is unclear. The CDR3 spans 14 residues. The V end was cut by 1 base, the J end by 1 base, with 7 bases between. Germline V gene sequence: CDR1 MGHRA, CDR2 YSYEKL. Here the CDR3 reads CASSQGYSQETQYF. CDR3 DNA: TGCGCCAGCAGCCAAGGGTACAGCCAAGAGACCCAGTACTTC.

For the CDR3, the DNA is TGTGCCATCAGTTTAAAGGGAGGGGATCAGCCCCAGCATTTT. Its translation is CAISLKGGDQPQHF. This chain connects TRBV10-3 to TRBJ1-5, with D possibly matching TRBD1 (5 bases). Germline-derived CDR1 and CDR2 are ENHRY and SYGVKD. The CDR3 is made up of 14 amino acids. V lost 5 bases, J lost 5 bases, and 13 bases lay in between.

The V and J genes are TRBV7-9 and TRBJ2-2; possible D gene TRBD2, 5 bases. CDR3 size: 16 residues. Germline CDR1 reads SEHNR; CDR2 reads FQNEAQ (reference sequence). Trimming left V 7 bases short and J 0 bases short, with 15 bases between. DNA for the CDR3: TGTGCCAGCAACCCTGAGGGCAGAGCGAACACCGGGGAGCTGTTTTTT. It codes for CASNPEGRANTGELFF.

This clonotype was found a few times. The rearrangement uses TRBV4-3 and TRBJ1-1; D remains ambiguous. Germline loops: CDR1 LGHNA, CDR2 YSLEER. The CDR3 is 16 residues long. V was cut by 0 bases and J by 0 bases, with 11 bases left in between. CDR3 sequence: CASSQEAVALNTEAFF. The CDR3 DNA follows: TGCGCCAGCAGCCAAGAAGCGGTAGCGCTGAACACTGAAGCTTTCTTT.

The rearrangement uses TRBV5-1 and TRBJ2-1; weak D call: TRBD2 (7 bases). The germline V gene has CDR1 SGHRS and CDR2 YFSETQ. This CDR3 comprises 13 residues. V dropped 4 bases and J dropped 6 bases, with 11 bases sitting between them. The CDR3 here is CASSGGATNEQFF. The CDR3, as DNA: TGCGCCAGCAGCGGGGGGGCTACCAATGAGCAGTTCTTC.

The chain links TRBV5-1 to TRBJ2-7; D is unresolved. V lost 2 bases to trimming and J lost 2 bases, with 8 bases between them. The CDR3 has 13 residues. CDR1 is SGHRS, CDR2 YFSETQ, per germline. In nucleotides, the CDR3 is TGCGCCAGCAGCTTCCAGGACCCCTACGAGCAGTACGTC. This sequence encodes CASSFQDPYEQYV.

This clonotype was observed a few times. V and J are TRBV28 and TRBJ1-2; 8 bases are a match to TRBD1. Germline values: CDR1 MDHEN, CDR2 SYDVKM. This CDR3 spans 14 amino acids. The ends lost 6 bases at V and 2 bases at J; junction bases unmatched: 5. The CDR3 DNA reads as TGTGCCAGCAGCCGGGACAGGCAAAACTATGGCTACACCTTC. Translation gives CASSRDRQNYGYTF.

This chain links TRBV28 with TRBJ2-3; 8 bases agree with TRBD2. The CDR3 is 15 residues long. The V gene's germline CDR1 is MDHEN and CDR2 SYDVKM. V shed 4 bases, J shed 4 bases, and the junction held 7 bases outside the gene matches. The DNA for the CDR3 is TGTGCCAGCAGTTCGCCGGGACTAGTCGCAGATACGCAGTATTTT. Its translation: CASSSPGLVADTQYF.

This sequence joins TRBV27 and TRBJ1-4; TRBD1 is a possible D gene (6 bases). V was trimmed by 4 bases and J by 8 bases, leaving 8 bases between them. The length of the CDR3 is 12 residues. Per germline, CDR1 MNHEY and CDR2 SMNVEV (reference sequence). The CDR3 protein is CASSSGVEKLFF. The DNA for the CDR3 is TGTGCCAGCAGTTCAGGGGTGGAAAAACTGTTTTTT.